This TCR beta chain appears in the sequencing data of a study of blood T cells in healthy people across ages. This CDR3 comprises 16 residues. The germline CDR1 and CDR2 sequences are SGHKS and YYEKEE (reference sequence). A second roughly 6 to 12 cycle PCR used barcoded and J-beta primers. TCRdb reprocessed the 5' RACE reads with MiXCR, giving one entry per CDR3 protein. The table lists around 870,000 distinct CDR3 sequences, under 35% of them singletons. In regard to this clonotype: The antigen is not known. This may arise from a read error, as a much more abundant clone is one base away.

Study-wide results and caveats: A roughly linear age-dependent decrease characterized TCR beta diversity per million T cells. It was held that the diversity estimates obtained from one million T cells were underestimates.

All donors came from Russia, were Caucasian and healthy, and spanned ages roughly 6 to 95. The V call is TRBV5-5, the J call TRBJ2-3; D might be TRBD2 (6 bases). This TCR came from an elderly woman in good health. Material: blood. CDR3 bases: TGTGCCAGCAGCCTCCTCGGCGGGGACGGCACAGATACGGAGTATTTT. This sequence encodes CASSLLGGDGTDTEYF.